The 27 T cell receptor beta chains below were found in one sample sequenced in a study of CD8+CD57+ T cells in acquired aplastic anemia. According to the study, genomic DNA was the template for TCR beta VDJ and CDR3 profiling. TCRdb re-analysed the reads in MiXCR, keeping a single row per CDR3 protein. This sample has about 160,000 distinct CDR3 sequences, with more than 45% found just once. Patients included in sequencing had previously demonstrated CD8+CD57+ cell expansion by flow cytometry. Material: sorted CD4+, CD8+, or CD8+CD57+ T cells (not recorded which) from PBMCs. The receptors here all came from a human donor with aplastic anemia.

This clonotype was picked up many times. This chain links TRBV19 with TRBJ2-3; D is perhaps TRBD2 (5 bases). There are 16 residues in the CDR3. V was clipped by 1 base and J by 5 bases, with 16 bases between them. Germline values: CDR1 LNHDA, CDR2 SQIVND (reference sequence). The CDR3 region has the DNA TGTGCCAGTAGTATAGTAGCGCCCTTAGGCGGAGATACGCAGTATTTT. The encoded protein is CASSIVAPLGGDTQYF.

The V and J genes are TRBV18 and TRBJ1-1; D gene ambiguous. Germline loops: CDR1 KGHSH, CDR2 LQKENI. Trimming stripped 2 bases from V and 2 bases from J, with 9 bases between. CDR3 length: 14 residues. The CDR3 protein is CASSPFGTNTEAFF. CDR3 coding DNA: TGTGCCAGCTCACCATTTGGTACAAACACTGAAGCTTTCTTT.

The rearrangement uses TRBV19 and TRBJ1-2; unclear D gene. Trimming took off 1 base at V and 5 bases at J, with 11 bases between the two ends. Germline CDR1 is LNHDA and CDR2 is SQIVND (reference sequence). CDR3 length: 14 residues. In nucleotides, the CDR3 is TGTGCCAGTAGTATAGGCCAAGATTTTTATGGCTACACCTTC. It encodes CASSIGQDFYGYTF.

This clonotype has ten or more counts. The chain carries TRBV11-2 and TRBJ2-3; the D gene is possibly TRBD2 (6 bases). The CDR3 length is 14 residues. V lost 5 bases and J lost 2, with 11 bases in between. Looked up from germline, CDR1 is SGHAT and CDR2 is FQNNGV. Written as DNA, the CDR3 is TGTGCCAGCAGCGCGGGACTCCTCACAGATACGCAGTATTTT. Amino acids: CASSAGLLTDTQYF.

This clonotype was seen a handful of times. The chain employs TRBV7-9 and TRBJ1-1, with TRBD1 as a possible D gene (6 bases). Between the trimmed V and J ends, which lost 3 bases and 3 bases, there was a span of 8 bases. Per germline, CDR1 SEHNR and CDR2 FQNEAQ (reference sequence). This CDR3 spans 13 amino acids. The CDR3 sequence is CASSFAGDTEAFF. The CDR3 coding sequence is TGTGCCAGCAGCTTCGCAGGGGACACTGAAGCTTTCTTT.

As concerns this clonotype: A much larger clone differs by one base, so this may be a read error. The rearrangement uses TRBV3-1 and TRBJ1-2; a weak D match, TRBD1 (5 bases). Germline values: CDR1 LGHDT, CDR2 YNNKEL (reference sequence). CDR3 size: 13 residues. V lost 4 bases, J lost 6 bases, and 12 bases lay in between. CDR3 coding DNA: TGTGCCAGCAGCCCCCGGGGACCGAATGGCTACACCTTC. It yields the protein CASSPRGPNGYTF.

This clonotype was detected a few times. The rearrangement uses TRBV10-3 and TRBJ1-1; weak D call: TRBD1 (6 bases). This CDR3 is 13 amino acids long. The germline V and J ends were trimmed by 6 bases and 2 bases, with 10 bases remaining between them. Looked up from germline, CDR1 is ENHRY and CDR2 is SYGVKD. CDR3: CAISEDSNTEAFF. DNA of the CDR3: TGTGCCATCAGCGAGGACAGTAACACTGAAGCTTTCTTT.

This clonotype was detected only a few times. In nucleotides, the CDR3 is TGTGCCAGCAGTTACCCAAGTGGACTAGCGGTTTCCTACAATGAGCAGTTCTTC. This sequence encodes CASSYPSGLAVSYNEQFF. This chain uses TRBV6-2 or TRBV6-3 with TRBJ2-1; 10 bases map to TRBD2. Looked up from germline, CDR1 is MNHEY and CDR2 is SVGEGT. The CDR3 is 18 amino acids. The V gene end was trimmed by 2 bases and the J gene end by 1 base; junction bases not matched to a gene: 8.

CDR3 nucleotide sequence: TGCAGTGCTACTTCCCCGACAGTTACTAATGAAAAACTGTTTTTT. This encodes CSATSPTVTNEKLFF. This chain joins TRBV20-1 and TRBJ1-4; TRBD1 is a possible D gene (5 bases). V lost 4 bases, J lost 2 bases, and 14 bases lay in between. The CDR3 sequence is 15 residues long. The germline gives CDR1 DFQATT, CDR2 SNEGSKA (reference sequence).

The genes are TRBV19 and TRBJ1-6; D is uncertain. CDR1 LNHDA and CDR2 SQIVND come from the germline V gene (reference sequence). Between the trimmed V and J ends, which lost 5 bases and 2 bases, there was a span of 4 bases. This CDR3 region has 13 residues. CDR3 sequence (DNA): TGTGCCAGTAGTCAGACCTATAATTCACCCCTCCACTTT. This codes for CASSQTYNSPLHF.

This clonotype was picked up one time. V and J are TRBV11-1 and TRBJ2-7, with 8 bases fitting TRBD1. CDR1 is SGHAT, CDR2 FQDESV, per germline (reference sequence). V was clipped by 6 bases and J by 1 base; unmatched bases: 14. CDR3 length equals 17 residues. CDR3 region: CASSFRQGKIGSYEQYF. CDR3 coding DNA: TGTGCCAGCAGTTTCAGACAGGGGAAAATCGGGTCCTACGAGCAGTACTTC.

V gene TRBV24-1 combines with J gene TRBJ2-5; a possible D gene is TRBD1 (6 bases). The CDR3 is 15 amino acids. Trimming left V 4 bases short and J 4 bases short, with 15 bases between. Germline lookup yields CDR1 KGHDR and CDR2 SFDVKD. The CDR3 region has the DNA TGTGCCACCAGTGACCGCCGGCAGGGGCCAGAGACCCAGTACTTC. Amino acid sequence: CATSDRRQGPETQYF.

This chain uses TRBV24-1 with TRBJ1-3; maybe TRBD1 (5 bases). Trimming removed 3 bases at V and 1 base at J, with 9 bases between. CDR1 is KGHDR, CDR2 SFDVKD, per germline. This CDR3 comprises 15 residues. This CDR3 is CATSDPRTSGNTIYF. CDR3 DNA: TGTGCCACCAGTGATCCCCGGACATCTGGAAACACCATATATTTT.

About this clonotype itself: The junction shows a germline mismatch at one end, possibly a read error. The chain joins TRBV19 to TRBJ1-2; possible D gene TRBD1, 5 bases. The CDR3 extends over 15 amino acids. The germline V gene has CDR1 LNHDA and CDR2 SQIVND (reference sequence). The CDR3 is CASSFRRDAPSGVAF. As DNA, the CDR3 is TGTGCCAGTAGTTTCCGCCGGGACGCTCCCTCTGGGGTCGCCTTC. Using reference TRBV19 and TRBJ1-2 for the parts outside the CDR3, the full variable domain is DGGITQSPKYLFRKEGQNVTLSCEQNLNHDAMYWYRQDPGQGLRLIYYSQIVNDFQKGDIAEGYSVSREKKESFPLTVTSAQKNPTAFYLCASSFRRDAPSGVAFGSGTRLTVV.

In its sample, this clonotype was seen once. The chain has TRBV5-1 and TRBJ2-3; D may be TRBD2 (6 bases). Trimming pared 0 bases from V and 3 bases from J, leaving 14 bases between. This CDR3 has 16 amino acids. The germline CDR1 and CDR2 sequences are SGHRS and YFSETQ. The CDR3 region is CASSLGRGLGTDTQYF. The DNA of the CDR3 is TGCGCCAGCAGCTTGGGCCGGGGACTGGGTACAGATACGCAGTATTTT.

This clonotype has at least ten counts. The J gene is TRBJ2-2, the V gene TRBV9; 10 bases map to TRBD1. Unmatched junction bases numbered 13, after V lost 4 bases and J lost 1 base. The CDR3 covers 19 residues. CDR1 is SGDLS, CDR2 YYNGEE, per germline. DNA of the CDR3: TGTGCCAGCAGCTCCGAAAGGACAGGGGGAGCCGTGAACACCGGGGAGCTGTTTTTT. The encoded protein is CASSSERTGGAVNTGELFF.

J is TRBJ2-5 and V is TRBV20-1, with D maybe TRBD2 (5 bases). From germline, CDR1 is DFQATT and CDR2 SNEGSKA (reference sequence). The CDR3 length is 14 residues. Trimming stripped 6 bases from V and 1 base from J, with 15 bases between. The CDR3 here is CSAHWTGGQETQYF. The CDR3 coding sequence is TGCAGTGCCCACTGGACTGGCGGCCAAGAGACCCAGTACTTC.

This clonotype was picked up many times. V usage is TRBV4-2 and J usage is TRBJ2-1; TRBD1 agrees at 9 bases. Germline V gene lookup returns CDR1 LGHNA and CDR2 YNFKEQ. J was trimmed by 5 bases and V by 4 bases; bases with no gene match: 18. The CDR3 totals 19 residues. This CDR3 reads CASSPQLVGVGQGNNEQFF. The CDR3 bases are TGTGCCAGCAGCCCACAATTAGTAGGAGTCGGACAGGGGAACAATGAGCAGTTCTTC.

This clonotype was observed at least ten times. This rearrangement joins TRBV5-4 to TRBJ1-2; a weak D match, TRBD1 (5 bases). CDR1 and CDR2 from the germline V gene are SGHNT and YYREEE (reference sequence). V lost 3 bases and J 8 bases, leaving 14 bases between the germline ends. The CDR3 consists of 13 residues. This chain's CDR3 is CASSSRDRSGYTF. CDR3 DNA sequence: TGTGCCAGCAGCTCCAGGGATAGGAGCGGCTACACCTTC.

This clonotype was seen ten or more times. The chain uses TRBV7-3 and TRBJ2-7, with 9 bases that match TRBD1. J gave up 1 base and V 5 bases, and 6 bases lay outside the gene matches. This CDR3 contains 15 residues. Germline values: CDR1 SGHTA, CDR2 FQGTGA. The CDR3 is CASSTGGTGSYEQYF. In DNA form, the CDR3 reads TGTGCCAGCAGCACAGGCGGGACAGGGTCCTACGAGCAGTACTTC.

This clonotype was observed many times. The chain joins TRBV20-1 to TRBJ2-7; D is perhaps TRBD1 or TRBD2 (5 bases each). This CDR3 spans 15 amino acids. Germline CDR1 is DFQATT and CDR2 is SNEGSKA (reference sequence). Trimming removed 3 bases at V and 4 bases at J, with 19 bases between. The CDR3 region is CSARHPGPIRYEQYF. The CDR3, as DNA: TGCAGTGCTAGGCATCCGGGACCAATTAGGTACGAGCAGTACTTC.

This clonotype was found many times. The rearrangement uses TRBV4-3 and TRBJ2-7, with D possibly matching TRBD1 (7 bases). Between the trimmed V and J ends, which lost 4 bases and 3 bases, there was a span of 13 bases. Germline lookup yields CDR1 LGHNA and CDR2 YSLEER. CDR3 length equals 14 residues. The CDR3 region is CASSPGGTGYEQYF. The CDR3 DNA sequence: TGCGCCAGCAGCCCAGGGGGGACGGGCTACGAGCAGTACTTC.

This clonotype occurred many times. This chain links TRBV3-1 with TRBJ1-1, with D unresolved. The CDR3 spans 15 residues. Germline CDR1 reads LGHDT; CDR2 reads YNNKEL (reference sequence). Trimming cost V 0 bases and J 5 bases, with 13 bases left between them. CDR3 nucleotides: TGTGCCAGCAGCCAAGAGGATCTGGGTGTAACTGAAGCTTTCTTT. The encoded protein is CASSQEDLGVTEAFF.

This clonotype came up many times. This chain connects TRBV20-1 to TRBJ2-1; 12 nucleotides align to TRBD2. Germline CDR1 reads DFQATT; CDR2 reads SNEGSKA (reference sequence). The CDR3 is 13 residues long. The junction had 4 bases not matched to a gene; V was cut back by 3 bases and J by 10 bases. Here the CDR3 reads CSARTSGSGEQFF. CDR3 nucleotide sequence: TGCAGTGCTAGGACTAGCGGGAGCGGGGAGCAGTTCTTC.

V and J are TRBV7-2 and TRBJ1-4, with TRBD1 matching over 9 bases. The germline gives CDR1 SGHTA, CDR2 FQGNSA. V shed 5 bases, J shed 5 bases, and the junction held 9 bases outside the gene matches. The CDR3 consists of 16 residues. The CDR3: CASSPNAGTGNEKLFF. CDR3 coding DNA: TGTGCCAGCAGCCCAAACGCCGGGACAGGGAATGAAAAACTGTTTTTT. Full variable domain (missing parts from reference TRBV7-2 and TRBJ1-4): GAGVSQSPSNKVTEKGKDVELRCDPISGHTALYWYRQSLGQGLEFLIYFQGNSAPDKSGLPSDRFSAERTGGSVSTLTIQRTQQEDSAVYLCASSPNAGTGNEKLFFGSGTQLSVL.

The chain joins TRBV7-2 to TRBJ2-2, with 7 positions matching TRBD2. V gave up 3 bases and J gave up 5 bases; unmatched junction bases: 0. The CDR3 length is 13 residues. Germline assignment: CDR1 SGHTA and CDR2 FQGNSA. The CDR3 sequence: CASSFSGTGELFF. CDR3 DNA: TGTGCCAGCAGCTTTAGCGGGACCGGGGAGCTGTTTTTT.

This clonotype has ten or more counts. This rearrangement joins TRBV19 to TRBJ2-1; 11 bases match TRBD2. Losses at the gene ends were 5 bases for V and 7 bases for J; bases not matched to a gene: 7. The germline CDR1 and CDR2 sequences are LNHDA and SQIVND (reference sequence). The CDR3 contains 15 residues. This CDR3 is CASSVLAGGLNEQFF. In DNA form, the CDR3 reads TGTGCCAGTAGTGTCCTAGCGGGAGGTCTAAATGAGCAGTTCTTC.